The 9 T cell receptor beta chains below were found in one sample sequenced in a study of cytomegalovirus exposure and HLA in healthy donors. Primers: 60 Vbeta forward and 13 Jbeta reverse. This table comes from immunoSEQ multiplex PCR, and its TCRdb copy is limited to in-frame clones, with some not included. The sample has some 130,000 clones, around three quarters seen once. The specimen was PBMCs. The receptors were sampled from a woman between 45 and 60 years old in good health and CMV-seronegative.

This clone has just a few counts. The rearrangement uses TRBV5-1 and TRBJ2-7; D ambiguous. Germline assignment: CDR1 SGHRS and CDR2 YFSETQ. Trimming pared 0 bases from V and 0 bases from J, leaving 7 bases between. This CDR3 contains 14 residues. CDR3 in amino acids: CASSLGGSSYEQYF. CDR3 in DNA: TGCGCCAGCAGCTTGGGTGGTAGCTCCTACGAGCAGTACTTC. The entire variable domain, with the rest obtained from reference TRBV5-1 and TRBJ2-7, is as follows: KAGVTQTPRYLIKTRGQQVTLSCSPISGHRSVSWYQQTPGQGLQFLFEYFSETQRNKGNFPGRFSGRQFSNSRSEMNVSTLELGDSALYLCASSLGGSSYEQYFGPGTRLTVT.

This clone was seen a few times. This chain uses TRBV2 with TRBJ1-1; D ambiguous. Germline V gene data show CDR1 as SNHLY and CDR2 as FYNNEI. This CDR3 spans 11 amino acids. The V end was cut by 6 bases, the J end by 5 bases, with 7 bases between. CDR3 region: CASSYRTEAFF. In DNA form, the CDR3 reads TGTGCCAGCAGCTATCGGACTGAAGCTTTCTTT.

The genes are TRBV19 and TRBJ2-1; a possible D gene is TRBD2 (6 bases). Trimming removed 8 bases from V and 0 bases from J, with 11 bases in between. CDR3 size: 14 residues. CDR1 is LNHDA, CDR2 SQIVND, per germline (reference sequence). CDR3 sequence reads: CASGGGISYNEQFF. DNA for the CDR3: TGTGCCAGTGGGGGAGGAATCTCCTACAATGAGCAGTTCTTC.

This chain joins TRBV15 and TRBJ1-2; the D is unclear. Germline values: CDR1 LNHNV, CDR2 YYDKDF (reference sequence). This CDR3 spans 16 amino acids. V was trimmed by 4 bases and J by 1 base, leaving 16 bases between them. The CDR3 reads CATSTRGGRHNYGYTF. The CDR3 nucleotides are TGTGCCACCAGCACCCGCGGAGGCCGTCATAACTATGGCTACACCTTC.

V and J are TRBV7-3 and TRBJ2-5; D perhaps matches TRBD2 (7 bases). The CDR3 is 16 residues long. Germline V lookup: CDR1 SGHTA, CDR2 FQGTGA. V lost 1 base, J lost 5 bases, and 17 bases lay in between. CDR3 bases: TGTGCCAGCAGCTTAAGCGGCGGGAGAGGGGGGGAGACCCAGTACTTC. Protein product: CASSLSGGRGGETQYF.

In regard to this clone: Mismatch with germline at one junction end may stem from a read error. V and J are TRBV13 and TRBJ1-2; D perhaps matches TRBD1 (5 bases). The CDR3 runs to 13 residues. Germline lookup yields CDR1 PRHDT and CDR2 FYEKMQ (reference sequence). CDR3 protein: CASSRTPNYGYPF. CDR3 bases: TGTGCCAGCAGCAGGACACCCAACTATGGCTACCCCTTC.

The chain carries TRBV18 and TRBJ2-7; D uncertain. Between the trimmed V and J ends, which lost 6 bases and 3 bases, there was a span of 15 bases. This CDR3 has 14 residues. Per the germline V gene, CDR1 is KGHSH and CDR2 is LQKENI. This CDR3 reads CASSPTRSSYEQYF. As DNA, the CDR3 is TGTGCCAGCTCCCCGACGAGGTCGAGCTACGAGCAGTACTTC.

The chain carries TRBV6-5 and TRBJ1-1; the D is unclear. V was cut by 5 bases and J by 11 bases, with 24 bases left in between. CDR3 length: 15 residues. Germline V gene data show CDR1 as MNHEY and CDR2 as SVGAGI. The CDR3 sequence: CASSPQGLPSLGAFF. Here the CDR3 DNA reads TGTGCCAGCAGTCCTCAAGGCTTGCCGTCCTTGGGCGCTTTCTTT.

V is TRBV7-2 and J is TRBJ2-5, with 7 bases identical to TRBD2. V shed 3 bases, J shed 0 bases, and the junction held 4 bases outside the gene matches. Germline V gene sequence: CDR1 SGHTA, CDR2 FQGNSA. The CDR3 consists of 15 residues. The CDR3 is CASSFPGLNQETQYF. The CDR3 DNA sequence: TGTGCCAGCAGCTTCCCGGGACTAAACCAAGAGACCCAGTACTTC.